Below, 23 T cell receptor beta chains from the same sample are listed, as sequenced in a study of blood T cell repertoires in COVID-19. The method was immunoSEQ multiplex PCR; TCRdb's version includes in-frame clones alone and lacks a portion of them. The sample includes about 440,000 clones, more than 70% of them seen just once. Sample: peripheral blood. The receptors were gathered from a woman between 50 and 59 years old with COVID-19, enrolled during active disease.

The chain combines TRBV5-1 with TRBJ2-7, with 7 bases that match TRBD1. Trimming took 2 bases from V and 6 from J; bases not matched to a gene: 5. Germline V gene sequence: CDR1 SGHRS, CDR2 YFSETQ. The CDR3 is made up of 13 amino acids. The CDR3: CASSLTGVGEQYF. The CDR3 coding sequence is TGCGCCAGCAGCTTAACAGGGGTAGGCGAGCAGTACTTC. Supplemented by reference TRBV5-1 and TRBJ2-7, the full variable domain reads KAGVTQTPRYLIKTRGQQVTLSCSPISGHRSVSWYQQTPGQGLQFLFEYFSETQRNKGNFPGRFSGRQFSNSRSEMNVSTLELGDSALYLCASSLTGVGEQYFGPGTRLTVT.

The chain employs TRBV5-4 and TRBJ2-7; TRBD1 matches at 8 bases. V lost 4 bases to trimming and J lost 7 bases; unmatched junction nucleotides: 13. CDR3 length: 15 residues. Germline CDR1 is SGHNT and CDR2 is YYREEE (reference sequence). The CDR3 coding sequence is TGTGCCAGCAGCCCCTGGACAGGGAGATCTAGAGAGCAGTACTTC. This sequence encodes CASSPWTGRSREQYF.

In this sample, this clone turned up a few times. The chain employs TRBV2 and TRBJ1-5; 7 positions match TRBD1. Germline V lookup: CDR1 SNHLY, CDR2 FYNNEI. Trimming cost V 5 bases and J 7 bases; bases outside gene matches: 5. CDR3 length: 13 residues. The CDR3 sequence: CASSITGDQPQHF. CDR3 nucleotide sequence: TGTGCCAGCAGTATTACAGGGGACCAGCCCCAGCATTTT. The full variable domain, in which reference TRBV2 and TRBJ1-5 provide the parts outside the CDR3, is EPEVTQTPSHQVTQMGQEVILRCVPISNHLYFYWYRQILGQKVEFLVSFYNNEISEKSEIFDDQFSVERPDGSNFTLKIRSTKLEDSAMYFCASSITGDQPQHFGDGTRLSIL.

This clone was seen only once. The genes are TRBV9 and TRBJ1-1; D not certain. CDR3 size: 13 residues. V shed 6 bases and J shed 4 bases, with 13 bases lying between them. Germline V gene lookup returns CDR1 SGDLS and CDR2 YYNGEE. CDR3 region: CASNQFPGTEAFF. For the CDR3, the DNA is TGTGCCAGCAATCAATTTCCGGGCACTGAAGCTTTCTTT.

The chain combines TRBV6-5 with TRBJ1-1; 7 positions agree with TRBD1. This CDR3 comprises 14 residues. Germline V gene lookup returns CDR1 MNHEY and CDR2 SVGAGI. V was pared by 6 bases and J by 1 base, with 5 bases of the junction left unmatched. The CDR3 spells CASRAGQRNTEAFF. The CDR3 bases are TGTGCCAGCAGGGCGGGACAGAGGAACACTGAAGCTTTCTTT.

The chain joins TRBV5-1 to TRBJ1-1; 7 positions match TRBD1. This CDR3 contains 15 residues. The germline CDR1 and CDR2 sequences are SGHRS and YFSETQ. The ends lost 5 bases at V and 0 bases at J; junction bases unmatched: 7. CDR3 in amino acids: CASRVGRGLNTEAFF. Here the CDR3 DNA reads TGCGCCAGCAGAGTGGGCAGGGGGTTGAACACTGAAGCTTTCTTT. Full variable domain (rest looked up from reference TRBV5-1 and TRBJ1-1): KAGVTQTPRYLIKTRGQQVTLSCSPISGHRSVSWYQQTPGQGLQFLFEYFSETQRNKGNFPGRFSGRQFSNSRSEMNVSTLELGDSALYLCASRVGRGLNTEAFFGQGTRLTVV.

The chain couples TRBV19 to TRBJ2-7; a weak D match, TRBD2 (6 bases). V was trimmed by 5 bases and J by 7 bases, leaving 9 bases between them. Germline values: CDR1 LNHDA, CDR2 SQIVND (reference sequence). The CDR3 is 11 residues long. The DNA for the CDR3 is TGTGCCAGTAGTGGGACTGGGGAGCAGTACTTC. Its protein product is CASSGTGEQYF. Full variable domain (rest looked up from reference TRBV19 and TRBJ2-7): DGGITQSPKYLFRKEGQNVTLSCEQNLNHDAMYWYRQDPGQGLRLIYYSQIVNDFQKGDIAEGYSVSREKKESFPLTVTSAQKNPTAFYLCASSGTGEQYFGPGTRLTVT.

The V and J genes are TRBV2 and TRBJ2-2; 9 bases agree with TRBD1. The V segment lost 6 bases and the J segment 4 bases; nucleotides outside the gene matches: 9. CDR1 is SNHLY and CDR2 is FYNNEI in the germline V gene. This CDR3 is 16 amino acids long. The CDR3 nucleotides read TGTGCCAGCAGCCACCCGGGACAGGGTTTCACCGGGGAGCTGTTTTTT. Protein product: CASSHPGQGFTGELFF.

This sequence joins TRBV27 and TRBJ2-3; 14 positions agree with TRBD2. In germline, CDR1 is MNHEY, CDR2 SMNVEV (reference sequence). With V trimmed by 2 bases and J by 2 bases, 6 bases remained unmatched. This CDR3 region has 18 residues. For the CDR3, the DNA is TGTGCCAGCAGTTTACTGACTAGCGGGGGGGCCAACACAGATACGCAGTATTTT. Translation: CASSLLTSGGANTDTQYF.

V usage is TRBV24-1 and J usage is TRBJ2-1, with 7 positions matching TRBD2. The V gene's germline CDR1 is KGHDR and CDR2 SFDVKD. The CDR3 is 15 residues long. After removal of 5 bases from V and 5 bases from J, the junction contained 8 bases not matched to a gene. The CDR3 nucleotides are TGTGCCACCAGTGGGACACGGGGGGATCACAATGAGCAGTTCTTC. Its protein is CATSGTRGDHNEQFF.

The chain has TRBV12-5 and TRBJ2-2, with a weak D call TRBD1 (6 bases). This CDR3 is 16 amino acids long. Looked up from germline, CDR1 is LGHNT and CDR2 is FRNRAP. V lost 1 base, J lost 6 bases, and 15 bases lay in between. The CDR3 reads CASGLGPGTTSGELFF. In DNA form, the CDR3 reads TGTGCTAGTGGTTTGGGACCCGGGACAACCTCCGGGGAGCTGTTTTTT.

V and J are TRBV7-9 and TRBJ2-3, with a tentative D call TRBD2 (6 bases). This CDR3 spans 13 amino acids. Germline CDR1 and CDR2: SEHNR and FQNEAQ (reference sequence). V dropped 10 bases and J dropped 0 bases, with 11 bases sitting between them. The CDR3 is CAMTSLSTDTQYF. DNA of the CDR3: TGTGCCATGACTAGTCTCAGCACAGATACGCAGTATTTT.

The chain recombines TRBV9 with TRBJ1-4, with TRBD1 matching 8 bases. The CDR3 length is 14 residues. Looked up from germline, CDR1 is SGDLS and CDR2 is YYNGEE. Unmatched junction bases numbered 6, after V lost 3 bases and J lost 8 bases. CDR3 in amino acids: CASSGGQGGEKLFF. DNA of the CDR3: TGTGCCAGCAGCGGAGGACAGGGAGGGGAAAAACTGTTTTTT.

The chain employs TRBV3-1 (or the pseudogene TRBV3-2) and TRBJ2-3, with D perhaps matching TRBD2 (6 bases). V was pared by 0 bases and J by 4 bases, with 20 bases between. The CDR3 totals 18 residues. Germline V gene sequence: CDR1 LGHDT, CDR2 YNNKEL (reference sequence). The CDR3 protein is CASSQDYEGGAGPDTQYF. Written as DNA, the CDR3 is TGTGCCAGCAGCCAAGATTATGAAGGCGGGGCAGGGCCAGATACGCAGTATTTT.

The genes are TRBV30 and TRBJ1-3, with D perhaps matching TRBD1 (5 bases). There are 14 residues in the CDR3. Trimming took off 5 bases at V and 0 bases at J, with 11 bases between the two ends. Germline CDR1 and CDR2: GTSNPN and SVGIG (reference sequence). The CDR3 loop is CAWGKGFSGNTIYF. In nucleotides, the CDR3 is TGTGCCTGGGGAAAGGGGTTCTCTGGAAACACCATATATTTT.

This chain joins TRBV29-1 and TRBJ2-3; 12 nucleotides align to TRBD2. This CDR3 region has 13 residues. CDR1 is SQVTM and CDR2 is ANQGSEA in the germline V gene. V lost 7 bases, J lost 4 bases, and 3 bases stayed unmatched. CDR3 in DNA: TGCAGCGGACTAGCGGGGGCCTCAGATACGCAGTATTTT. Encoded protein: CSGLAGASDTQYF.

The chain uses TRBV5-1 and TRBJ1-2; weak D call: TRBD1 (5 bases). V lost 0 bases and J lost 6, with 9 bases in between. CDR3 size: 13 residues. Germline V lookup: CDR1 SGHRS, CDR2 YFSETQ. CDR3 region: CASSLEGIDGYTF. CDR3 DNA sequence: TGCGCCAGCAGCTTGGAGGGGATCGATGGCTACACCTTC.

This clone has only a few counts. This chain uses TRBV5-4 with TRBJ1-3; D is perhaps TRBD1 (5 bases). Germline V CDR1 and CDR2: SGHNT, YYREEE (reference sequence). The length of the CDR3 is 14 residues. Deletions cut 5 bases from V and 2 bases from J, with 11 bases between. In DNA, the CDR3 is TGTGCCAGCAGTAATAAGGACACTGGAAACACCATATATTTT. It translates to CASSNKDTGNTIYF.

The chain is built from TRBV13 and TRBJ2-7; tentatively, D is TRBD2 (5 bases). CDR3 size: 15 residues. V was cut by 5 bases and J by 2 bases, with 16 bases left in between. Per the germline V gene, CDR1 is PRHDT and CDR2 is FYEKMQ (reference sequence). This chain's CDR3 is CASSHEVGAAYEQYF. The CDR3 nucleotides are TGTGCCAGCAGCCATGAGGTGGGAGCGGCCTACGAGCAGTACTTC.

The chain joins TRBV6-5 to TRBJ1-1; D remains unclear. CDR3 size: 15 residues. Per germline, CDR1 MNHEY and CDR2 SVGAGI. Trimming removed 5 bases from V and 1 base from J, with 14 bases in between. The CDR3 sequence is CASSPNPGRNTEAFF. The CDR3 DNA reads as TGTGCCAGCAGTCCTAACCCCGGTCGGAACACTGAAGCTTTCTTT.

This sequence joins TRBV11-2 and TRBJ1-1; D unclear. With 0 bases removed from V and 0 bases from J, the gap between germline ends came to 2 bases. Germline V gives CDR1 SGHAT, CDR2 FQNNGV. There are 13 residues in the CDR3. CDR3 sequence reads: CASSLDMNTEAFF. In DNA, the CDR3 is TGTGCCAGCAGCTTAGACATGAACACTGAAGCTTTCTTT.

This clone was seen just once. The genes are TRBV6-5 and TRBJ1-2, with a weak D call TRBD1 (5 bases). Trimming shortened V by 6 bases and J by 5 bases, and 13 bases separated the two germline ends. Germline V gene lookup returns CDR1 MNHEY and CDR2 SVGAGI. This CDR3 has 13 amino acids. The CDR3, as DNA: TGTGCCAGCAGGGACCCGGGGGGGTATGGCTACACCTTC. Translating it yields CASRDPGGYGYTF.

The CDR3 sequence: CASSPILAGANNEQFF. The CDR3, as DNA: TGTGCCAGCAGCCCCATACTAGCGGGGGCGAACAATGAGCAGTTCTTC. The chain has TRBV11-2 and TRBJ2-1, with 11 bases identical to TRBD2. The V gene's germline CDR1 is SGHAT and CDR2 FQNNGV. The trim removed 5 bases at V and 5 bases at J, leaving 8 bases unmatched. The CDR3 is 16 amino acids.